Listed below are T cell receptor beta chains from one sample, sequenced in a study of blood T cells in healthy people across ages. One entry per CDR3 protein, called by TCRdb with MiXCR from the 5' RACE reads. The sample contains 1.5 million to 2 million distinct CDR3 sequences, 25% to 30% of which appear only once. Sequencing used blood. These receptors were obtained from a woman in her twenties or thirties in good health. Both conserved end residues are part of each CDR3. The D gene is left open where the match is weak. Some rows have no size entry. The others give once, few or many, or a class for an expanded clone.

abundance	v_gene	d_gene	j_gene	CDR3aa	CDR3nt
many	TRBV20-1	.	TRBJ2-7	CSARVHPYRDPRDYEQYF	TGCAGTGCTAGGGTCCACCCGTATCGGGACCCTCGGGACTACGAGCAGTACTTC
.	TRBV27	.	TRBJ2-1	CASTPLGSGHNEQFF	TGTGCCAGCACCCCTCTAGGTAGCGGACACAATGAGCAGTTCTTC
few	TRBV6-6	.	TRBJ2-5	CASRPPSSGQETQYF	TGTGCCAGCAGACCCCCGAGTAGCGGCCAAGAGACCCAGTACTTC
many	TRBV12-3/TRBV12-4	TRBD1	TRBJ1-2	CASRRTGSTHGYTF	TGTGCCAGCAGGCGGACAGGGTCTACACATGGCTACACCTTC
.	TRBV9	.	TRBJ2-3	CASSVAWGRRDTQYF	TGTGCCAGCAGCGTAGCTTGGGGTAGAAGGGATACGCAGTATTTT
many	TRBV20-1	TRBD2	TRBJ2-7	CSARDRTSDSYEQYF	TGCAGTGCTAGAGATCGAACTAGCGACTCCTACGAGCAGTACTTC
.	TRBV10-3	TRBD1	TRBJ2-7	CAISEPRDRNEQYF	TGTGCCATCAGTGAGCCCCGGGACAGGAACGAGCAGTACTTC
.	TRBV3-1	.	TRBJ1-2	CASSPLGGGYTF	TGTGCCAGCAGCCCCCTGGGGGGTGGCTACACCTTC
.	TRBV28	.	TRBJ2-6	CASSPKPPAGYVLTF	TGTGCCAGCAGTCCCAAACCCCCGGCAGGTTACGTCCTGACTTTC
.	TRBV5-1	TRBD1	TRBJ2-3	CASSGTAGDTQYF	TGCGCCAGCAGCGGGACAGCAGGAGATACGCAGTATTTT
.	TRBV18	.	TRBJ1-2	CASSPPLGGYGYTF	TGTGCCAGCTCACCACCGCTGGGAGGGTATGGCTACACCTTC